Presented here are 27 T cell receptor beta chains from one specimen sequenced in a study of regulatory T cells in long-lasting Graves disease. Investigators prepared the TCR beta libraries by applying iRepertoire HTBI primers and Arm-PCR of CDR3 regions. MiXCR, run by TCRdb on the multiplex PCR reads, gives a single entry per CDR3 protein. Of roughly 510,000 distinct CDR3 sequences in the sample, roughly a sixth are singletons; the top ten hold about 12%. Time point specified: newly diagnosed GD, antithyroid drugs for less than 3 months. The authors made the TCR library using RNA they extracted from PBMCs. The data also belong to a second study, concerning T cells in Graves' hyperthyroidism and ophthalmopathy.

Source: peripheral blood mononuclear cells (PBMCs), taken at new diagnosis, from a patient treated with antithyroid drugs. The receptors come from a man aged 18 to 30 with Graves disease.

This clonotype was observed at least ten times. The chain employs TRBV20-1 and TRBJ2-7, with D hard to call. Germline V gives CDR1 DFQATT, CDR2 SNEGSKA (reference sequence). This CDR3 is built from 11 residues. The germline V and J ends were trimmed by 2 bases and 2 bases, with 4 bases remaining between them. The CDR3 region is CSARIAYEQYF. The CDR3 bases are TGCAGTGCTAGAATAGCCTACGAGCAGTACTTC.

This clonotype was seen at least ten times. The chain combines TRBV30 with TRBJ1-2; D gene unclear. V was clipped by 3 bases and J by 1 base, with 9 bases between them. Germline lookup yields CDR1 GTSNPN and CDR2 SVGIG (reference sequence). The CDR3 is made up of 13 amino acids. CDR3: CAWSQGSNYGYTF. CDR3 bases: TGTGCCTGGAGCCAAGGGAGTAACTATGGCTACACCTTC.

This clonotype was seen ten or more times. This chain uses TRBV6-5 with TRBJ2-2, with 7 nucleotides matching TRBD2. The CDR3 spans 15 residues. The ends lost 2 bases at V and 3 bases at J; junction bases unmatched: 3. Per the germline V gene, CDR1 is MNHEY and CDR2 is SVGAGI. Here the CDR3 reads CASSYAGADTGELFF. CDR3 nucleotides: TGTGCCAGCAGTTACGCGGGAGCAGACACCGGGGAGCTGTTTTTT.

This clonotype has only a few counts. This chain connects TRBV27 to TRBJ2-3; D remains unclear. The germline CDR1 and CDR2 sequences are MNHEY and SMNVEV (reference sequence). V lost 7 bases and J lost 2, with 13 bases in between. The CDR3 runs 14 residues. The DNA of the CDR3 is TGTGCCAGCACCTCCGGAATTAACACAGATACGCAGTATTTT. This gives the protein CASTSGINTDTQYF.

In its sample, this clonotype was seen many times. The chain is built from TRBV12-3 or TRBV12-4 and TRBJ2-7, with 11 bases matching TRBD2. This CDR3 region has 17 residues. V lost 4 bases and J lost 11; bases outside the gene matches: 19. The CDR3 loop reads CASSSHKLAGEGAQKYF. Here the CDR3 DNA reads TGTGCCAGCAGTTCACACAAACTAGCGGGAGAAGGGGCCCAGAAGTACTTC.

This clonotype was observed many times. The CDR3 nucleotides are TGTGCCAGCAGCTTAGGTTGGCCGGGTGTGATGTTTTTT. Translation gives CASSLGWPGVMFF. The chain uses TRBV11-2 and TRBJ1-4, with D unclear. The V and J ends lost 1 base and 15 bases respectively, with 15 bases between them. Germline assignment: CDR1 SGHAT and CDR2 FQNNGV. The CDR3 is made up of 13 amino acids.

This clonotype was seen only a few times. This chain connects TRBV13 to TRBJ1-1; D possibly corresponds to TRBD1 (6 bases). CDR1 and CDR2 (germline): PRHDT, FYEKMQ (reference sequence). V lost 5 bases to trimming and J lost 5 bases, with 15 bases between them. This CDR3 is 14 amino acids long. The DNA for the CDR3 is TGTGCCAGCAGCCGGGGGGGGGCAGGGACTGAAGCTTTCTTT. Its protein is CASSRGGAGTEAFF.

This clonotype was recorded many times. V and J are TRBV5-1 and TRBJ2-5; D could derive from TRBD1 or TRBD2 (6 bases each). The CDR3 spans 13 residues. The V end lost 5 bases, the J end lost 5 bases, and 13 bases lay between the germline ends. CDR1 is SGHRS, CDR2 YFSETQ, per germline. DNA for the CDR3: TGCGCCAGCAGGGTGGGGGGCGAGGAGACCCAGTACTTC. Amino acids: CASRVGGEETQYF.

This clonotype showed up just a few times. V is TRBV6-5 and J is TRBJ1-1; TRBD1 is a possible D gene (5 bases). From germline, CDR1 is MNHEY and CDR2 SVGAGI. V shed 2 bases and J shed 0 bases, with 13 bases lying between them. The CDR3 length is 16 residues. The CDR3 bases are TGTGCCAGCAGTTACCTCCAGGGAACGTTGAACACTGAAGCTTTCTTT. It specifies CASSYLQGTLNTEAFF.

This clonotype was observed many times. The chain links TRBV7-2 to TRBJ1-1, with 8 bases matching TRBD1. V was pared by 5 bases and J by 4 bases, with 9 bases of the junction left unmatched. CDR1 is SGHTA, CDR2 FQGNSA, per germline. This CDR3 spans 15 amino acids. The CDR3 DNA is TGTGCCAGCAGCGAGTGGACAGGGCTCCCCACTGAAGCTTTCTTT. Translated: CASSEWTGLPTEAFF.

This clonotype was recorded many times. The J gene is TRBJ2-2, the V gene TRBV6-2 or TRBV6-3; 8 bases line up with TRBD1. Losses at the gene ends were 8 bases for V and 3 bases for J; bases not matched to a gene: 2. CDR3 length equals 13 residues. CDR1 is MNHEY and CDR2 is SVGEGT in the germline V gene. Here the CDR3 reads CASLTGDTGELFF. The CDR3, as DNA: TGTGCCAGCTTGACAGGGGACACCGGGGAGCTGTTTTTT.

The chain is built from TRBV30 and TRBJ2-7; 7 bases are shared with TRBD2. Looked up from germline, CDR1 is GTSNPN and CDR2 is SVGIG (reference sequence). CDR3 length equals 13 residues. V was clipped by 4 bases and J by 3 bases; unmatched bases: 6. CDR3 loop: CAWTIGGSYEQYF. The CDR3 bases are TGTGCCTGGACTATCGGCGGGAGCTACGAGCAGTACTTC. Variable domain in full (rest from reference TRBV30 and TRBJ2-7): SQTIHQWPATLVQPVGSPLSLECTVEGTSNPNLYWYRQAAGRGLQLLFYSVGIGQISSEVPQNLSASRPQDRQFILSSKKLLLSDSGFYLCAWTIGGSYEQYFGPGTRLTVT.

The rearrangement links TRBV14 to TRBJ2-1; 11 bases are shared with TRBD2. The CDR3 spans 18 residues. The germline gives CDR1 SGHDN, CDR2 FVKESK. The V and J ends lost 5 bases and 9 bases, in that order; junction bases with no gene match: 18. Here the CDR3 DNA reads TGTGCCAGCAGCACCACTATAAAAACTAGCGGGAGTCGGTTTGAGCAGTTCTTC. This encodes CASSTTIKTSGSRFEQFF.

This clonotype has more than one count but fewer than ten. The rearrangement joins TRBV29-1 to TRBJ2-4; no definite D call. The CDR3 loop spans 13 amino acids. Germline V gives CDR1 SQVTM, CDR2 ANQGSEA. The V and J ends lost 5 bases and 1 base respectively, with 9 bases between them. The CDR3 protein is CSVTRLAKNIQYF. The CDR3 bases are TGCAGCGTTACAAGATTGGCCAAAAACATTCAGTACTTC.

Details on this clonotype: A single base separates this from a much larger clone, so it may be a read error. V usage is TRBV30 and J usage is TRBJ2-1; D remains ambiguous. The CDR3 contains 13 residues. The germline gives CDR1 GTSNPN, CDR2 SVGIG (reference sequence). The DNA of the CDR3 is TGTGCCTGGAGTGTATTGCGACCCAATGGGCAGTTCTTC. This encodes CAWSVLRPNGQFF.

The chain joins TRBV19 to TRBJ1-2; the D gene is possibly TRBD1 (5 bases). This CDR3 comprises 14 residues. The V and J ends lost 3 bases and 6 bases respectively, with 14 bases between them. Germline V gene sequence: CDR1 LNHDA, CDR2 SQIVND (reference sequence). The CDR3 region has the DNA TGTGCCAGTAGTATCGAAGGACATCACGATGGCTACACCTTC. Encoded protein: CASSIEGHHDGYTF.

This clonotype appeared a few times. The J gene is TRBJ2-1, the V gene TRBV30, with TRBD2 as a possible D gene (5 bases). Germline CDR1 is GTSNPN and CDR2 is SVGIG (reference sequence). Trimming cost V 2 bases and J 4 bases, with 9 bases left between them. The CDR3 is made up of 13 amino acids. This CDR3 is CAWSPSRYNEQFF. The CDR3 DNA is TGTGCCTGGAGTCCTAGCCGATACAATGAGCAGTTCTTC.

This clonotype was counted at least ten times. V and J are TRBV11-3 and TRBJ2-1; 14 nucleotides match TRBD2. The CDR3 totals 17 residues. Germline CDR1 SGHNT, CDR2 YENEEA. After removal of 1 base from V and 15 bases from J, the junction contained 14 bases not matched to a gene. The CDR3 nucleotides are TGTGCCAGCAGCTTAGGGAGACTAGCGGGAGGGCCTGCGGATATGTTCTTC. It translates to CASSLGRLAGGPADMFF.

This clonotype showed up just a few times. V is TRBV29-1 and J is TRBJ2-1, with 7 bases that match TRBD2. J lost 0 bases, V lost 4 bases, and 3 bases had no gene match. Germline-derived CDR1 and CDR2 are SQVTM and ANQGSEA. The CDR3 has 14 amino acids. The CDR3 here is CSVGGEGSYNEQFF. CDR3 DNA: TGCAGCGTTGGTGGGGAGGGCTCCTACAATGAGCAGTTCTTC.

This clonotype was detected a few times. The chain has TRBV7-2 and TRBJ2-1; 11 bases fit TRBD2. V was pared by 5 bases and J by 0 bases, with 12 bases of the junction left unmatched. CDR3 size: 19 residues. CDR1 is SGHTA and CDR2 is FQGNSA in the germline V gene. Here the CDR3 reads CASSRPSGRLFSSYNEQFF. CDR3 DNA: TGTGCCAGCAGCCGACCTAGCGGGAGGCTCTTTAGCTCCTACAATGAGCAGTTCTTC.

This clonotype has ten or more counts. The chain couples TRBV11-2 to TRBJ1-1, with D unclear. The CDR3 runs to 16 residues. Between the trimmed V and J ends, which lost 1 base and 2 bases, there was a span of 14 bases. Germline loops: CDR1 SGHAT, CDR2 FQNNGV. The CDR3 nucleotides read TGTGCCAGCAGCTTAGTCAACGGACCACCCAACACTGAAGCTTTCTTT. It is translated as CASSLVNGPPNTEAFF.

This clonotype has more than one count but fewer than ten. The chain couples TRBV29-1 to TRBJ1-2; 8 bases map to TRBD1. J lost 8 bases, V lost 8 bases, and 10 bases had no gene match. The germline V gene has CDR1 SQVTM and CDR2 ANQGSEA. This CDR3 is 12 amino acids long. The CDR3 sequence: CSTYRTGKGYTF. The DNA for the CDR3 is TGCAGCACATATAGGACAGGGAAAGGCTACACCTTC.

The chain recombines TRBV15 with TRBJ2-3; TRBD2 agrees at 8 bases. The V and J ends lost 0 bases and 0 bases, in that order; junction bases with no gene match: 2. CDR3 length: 16 residues. CDR1 is LNHNV and CDR2 is YYDKDF in the germline V gene (reference sequence). CDR3 sequence (DNA): TGTGCCACCAGCAGAGATCGGGGGGGAAGCACAGATACGCAGTATTTT. Its protein product is CATSRDRGGSTDTQYF.

The table lists this clonotype with a few counts. The rearrangement uses TRBV3-1 and TRBJ1-1; 7 nucleotides agree with TRBD1. The CDR3 runs to 15 residues. The germline V gene encodes CDR1 LGHDT and CDR2 YNNKEL (reference sequence). After removal of 1 base from V and 5 bases from J, the junction contained 7 bases not matched to a gene. The DNA for the CDR3 is TGTGCCAGCAGCCAAGTCACCCACAGGGGAACTGAAGCTTTCTTT. It yields the protein CASSQVTHRGTEAFF.

The sample holds many counts of this clonotype. CDR3 amino acids: CASSRGPPHEQYF. CDR3 in DNA: TGCGCCAGCAGCCGGGGTCCCCCCCACGAGCAGTACTTC. The chain uses TRBV5-1 and TRBJ2-7, with D maybe TRBD2 (5 bases). CDR1 is SGHRS, CDR2 YFSETQ, per germline. Between the trimmed V and J ends, which lost 4 bases and 5 bases, there was a span of 13 bases. CDR3 length: 13 residues.

This clonotype was observed at least ten times. This chain links TRBV30 with TRBJ2-2, with TRBD2 identical over 7 bases. V shed 0 bases, J shed 2 bases, and the junction held 3 bases outside the gene matches. This CDR3 region has 15 residues. Germline CDR1 and CDR2: GTSNPN and SVGIG (reference sequence). The DNA for the CDR3 is TGTGCCTGGAGTGTGGCTAGCGGAAACACCGGGGAGCTGTTTTTT. It codes for CAWSVASGNTGELFF.

In the case of this clonotype: This is likely a read error, given that the CDR3 carries no conserved phenylalanine or tryptophan at its end. Here the CDR3 DNA reads TGTGCCAGCAGGGGGACTAGGGATGGCTACACCTCC. Translated, it gives CASRGTRDGYTS. J is TRBJ1-2 and V is TRBV12-3 or TRBV12-4, with D possibly TRBD1 on 5 matching bases. The ends were cut back, 6 bases at V and 6 bases at J, with 11 bases in the middle. The CDR3 loop spans 12 amino acids.